These 19 T cell receptor beta chains originate from one sample sequenced in a study of T cell responses to AZD1222 COVID-19 vaccine. The protocol was immunoSEQ multiplex PCR, while the TCRdb copy is restricted to in-frame clones and leaves out a portion. The sample records 120,000 or so clones, less than 90% being singletons. Sequencing used peripheral blood, obtained on day 0 of AZD1222 vaccination. These receptors were taken from an adult in good health.

The chain combines TRBV13 with TRBJ1-2; D remains ambiguous. Per germline, CDR1 PRHDT and CDR2 FYEKMQ (reference sequence). The CDR3 has 13 residues. The ends were cut back, 2 bases at V and 2 bases at J, with 6 bases in the middle. The CDR3 loop reads CASSLRRNYGYTF. The CDR3 bases are TGTGCCAGCAGCTTAAGGCGGAACTATGGCTACACCTTC. Complete variable domain (other parts from reference TRBV13 and TRBJ1-2): AAGVIQSPRHLIKEKRETATLKCYPIPRHDTVYWYQQGPGQDPQFLISFYEKMQSDKGSIPDRFSAQQFSDYHSELNMSSLELGDSALYFCASSLRRNYGYTFGSGTRLTVV.

This chain uses TRBV7-9 with TRBJ2-7, with D possibly matching TRBD2 (6 bases). The CDR3 runs to 14 residues. Trimming removed 5 bases at V and 5 bases at J, with 16 bases between. Germline V CDR1 and CDR2: SEHNR, FQNEAQ (reference sequence). The chain's CDR3 is CASSRELAYNEQYF. The CDR3 region has the DNA TGTGCCAGCAGCCGGGAGCTAGCGTATAACGAGCAGTACTTC. The full variable domain, in which reference TRBV7-9 and TRBJ2-7 provide the parts outside the CDR3, is DTGVSQNPRHKITKRGQNVTFRCDPISEHNRLYWYRQTLGQGPEFLTYFQNEAQLEKSRLLSDRFSAERPKGSFSTLEIQRTEQGDSAMYLCASSRELAYNEQYFGPGTRLTVT.

This sequence joins TRBV5-6 and TRBJ1-3; D not resolved. V was pared by 1 base and J by 0 bases, with 5 bases between. The CDR3 is 14 amino acids. Germline V CDR1 and CDR2: SGHDT, YYEEEE. The CDR3 here is CASSLQSSGNTIYF. CDR3 coding DNA: TGTGCCAGCAGCTTGCAGAGCTCTGGAAACACCATATATTTT.

The chain has TRBV28 and TRBJ2-7; TRBD1 aligns across 9 bases. The CDR3 sequence is 16 residues long. The J segment lost 0 bases and the V segment lost 5 bases, leaving 8 bases of the junction unmatched. Germline values: CDR1 MDHEN, CDR2 SYDVKM. DNA for the CDR3: TGTGCCAGCAGTACCGGACAGGGGCAGAGCTCCTACGAGCAGTACTTC. Amino acid sequence: CASSTGQGQSSYEQYF.

The rearrangement joins TRBV7-2 to TRBJ1-1; D not resolved. Germline V gene lookup returns CDR1 SGHTA and CDR2 FQGNSA. The CDR3 consists of 14 residues. Deletions cut 1 base from V and 2 bases from J, with 8 bases between. This chain's CDR3 is CASSLVFLNTEAFF. The CDR3 DNA reads as TGTGCCAGCAGCTTAGTTTTTTTAAACACTGAAGCTTTCTTT.

The genes are TRBV6-4 and TRBJ1-5, with TRBD1 matching over 12 bases. This CDR3 contains 15 residues. Trimming cost V 10 bases and J 5 bases; bases outside gene matches: 9. The germline V gene encodes CDR1 MRHNA and CDR2 SNTAGT. CDR3 sequence reads: CATSTGTGGDQPQHF. As DNA, the CDR3 is TGTGCCACCTCTACCGGGACAGGGGGCGATCAGCCCCAGCATTTT.

The sample holds a few counts of this clone. This chain joins TRBV19 and TRBJ2-1, with D unresolved. Trimming removed 3 bases from V and 4 bases from J, with 7 bases in between. The CDR3 has 13 residues. Per germline, CDR1 LNHDA and CDR2 SQIVND (reference sequence). The CDR3 DNA sequence: TGTGCCAGTAGTATTTCCAGTTACAATGAGCAGTTCTTC. Encoded protein: CASSISSYNEQFF.

The chain combines TRBV30 with TRBJ2-6; D is undetermined. The ends were cut back, 0 bases at V and 0 bases at J, with 9 bases in the middle. This CDR3 contains 16 residues. Germline assignment: CDR1 GTSNPN and CDR2 SVGIG (reference sequence). The CDR3 bases are TGTGCCTGGAGTGTAAACCTCGGCTCTGGGGCCAACGTCCTGACTTTC. Translated: CAWSVNLGSGANVLTF.

The V and J genes are TRBV19 and TRBJ1-6; D ambiguous. Per germline, CDR1 LNHDA and CDR2 SQIVND (reference sequence). Trimming removed 8 bases at V and 5 bases at J, with 13 bases between. This CDR3 comprises 14 residues. As DNA, the CDR3 is TGTGCCAGTGCAGACGGCGGAGATAATTCACCCCTCCACTTT. Amino acids: CASADGGDNSPLHF.

The chain links TRBV19 to TRBJ1-3; no definite D call. The CDR3 has 16 amino acids. The germline V gene encodes CDR1 LNHDA and CDR2 SQIVND (reference sequence). The V end lost 5 bases, the J end lost 0 bases, and 14 bases lay between the germline ends. The CDR3: CASSFSRRSSGNTIYF. CDR3 DNA: TGTGCCAGTAGTTTCAGTCGGCGCAGCTCTGGAAACACCATATATTTT.

V gene TRBV18 combines with J gene TRBJ2-1; 7 bases are a match to TRBD1. The CDR3 consists of 16 residues. From germline, CDR1 is KGHSH and CDR2 LQKENI. Trimming took 3 bases from V and 1 from J; bases not matched to a gene: 6. The CDR3 nucleotides are TGTGCCAGCTCACCGGGTCACAGGGGTTCCTACAATGAGCAGTTCTTC. Translating gives CASSPGHRGSYNEQFF.

The V call is TRBV9, the J call TRBJ1-1; D not resolved. The CDR3 covers 13 residues. Trimming left V 4 bases short and J 0 bases short, with 7 bases between. CDR1 is SGDLS, CDR2 YYNGEE, per germline. The CDR3 DNA is TGTGCCAGCAGCAGCCATGTGAACACTGAAGCTTTCTTT. Translating it yields CASSSHVNTEAFF.

The chain has TRBV11-3 and TRBJ2-7; weak D call: TRBD1 (5 bases). Germline loops: CDR1 SGHNT, CDR2 YENEEA. Deletions cut 6 bases from V and 3 bases from J, with 9 bases between. The CDR3 runs to 12 residues. The CDR3 loop reads CASRGANYEQYF. The CDR3 DNA reads TGTGCCAGCAGAGGGGCCAACTACGAGCAGTACTTC.

V gene TRBV4-3 combines with J gene TRBJ2-1, with D possibly called TRBD1 or TRBD2 (5 bases each). With 0 bases removed from V and 2 bases from J, the gap between germline ends came to 8 bases. The CDR3 runs to 15 residues. Germline CDR1 is LGHNA and CDR2 is YSLEER. CDR3 nucleotides: TGCGCCAGCAGCCAAGACATGGGACCCTACAATGAGCAGTTCTTC. It translates to CASSQDMGPYNEQFF.

V and J are TRBV29-1 and TRBJ2-5, with 10 bases that match TRBD1. This CDR3 spans 14 amino acids. Germline CDR1 SQVTM, CDR2 ANQGSEA. Germline trimming cut 4 bases from V and 5 bases from J; bases unmatched to any gene: 7. The CDR3, as DNA: TGCAGCGTTGCAGGCGGACAGGGGGGCGAGACCCAGTACTTC. This translates into CSVAGGQGGETQYF.

The chain uses TRBV7-2 and TRBJ2-3, with 13 bases fitting TRBD2. The CDR3 has 17 amino acids. Germline trimming cut 3 bases from V and 1 base from J; bases unmatched to any gene: 4. CDR1 is SGHTA, CDR2 FQGNSA, per germline. The CDR3 loop is CASSFRLAGGGTDTQYF. CDR3 coding DNA: TGTGCCAGCAGCTTTCGACTAGCGGGGGGTGGCACAGATACGCAGTATTTT.

This chain connects TRBV27 to TRBJ2-4; TRBD1 matches 7 bases. Germline V CDR1 and CDR2: MNHEY, SMNVEV (reference sequence). The CDR3 contains 16 residues. Losses at the gene ends were 3 bases for V and 1 base for J; bases not matched to a gene: 6. In DNA, the CDR3 is TGTGCCAGCAGTTTGTTCAGGGGGTGGGCCAAAAACATTCAGTACTTC. This translates into CASSLFRGWAKNIQYF.

V is TRBV4-3 and J is TRBJ2-5, with D unclear. V was cut by 0 bases and J by 4 bases, with 12 bases left in between. The CDR3 has 15 residues. Looked up from germline, CDR1 is LGHNA and CDR2 is YSLEER. DNA of the CDR3: TGCGCCAGCAGCCAAGAGGAAGGATTAAGAGAGACCCAGTACTTC. Its translation: CASSQEEGLRETQYF.

The gene calls are TRBV7-8 and TRBJ2-5, with D perhaps matching TRBD1 (5 bases). The CDR3 loop spans 13 amino acids. CDR1 SGHVS and CDR2 FQNEAQ come from the germline V gene. The V gene lost 5 bases and the J gene lost 5 bases, with 12 bases spanning the gap. The CDR3 sequence is CASSPASGETQYF. The CDR3 DNA follows: TGTGCCAGCAGCCCAGCATCAGGGGAGACCCAGTACTTC.